The 5 T cell receptor beta chains reported below all come from one sample, sequenced in a study of OX40 agonist ivuxolimab in advanced cancers. Profiled with immunoSEQ multiplex PCR; TCRdb holds only in-frame clones, not every one. The sample has about 80,000 clones; 85% are singletons. Source: CD4+ or CD8+ T cells sorted from blood, taken in a trial of the OX40 agonist ivuxolimab. Receptor source: an adult with an advanced solid tumor such as melanoma, head and neck, liver or kidney cancer.

J is TRBJ2-7 and V is TRBV5-4; D may be TRBD1 (6 bases). With 2 bases removed from V and 2 bases from J, the gap between germline ends came to 11 bases. In germline, CDR1 is SGHNT, CDR2 YYREEE (reference sequence). The CDR3 is 14 residues long. The CDR3 sequence is CASSLTGKTYEQYF. The CDR3 DNA reads as TGTGCCAGCAGCTTAACAGGGAAAACCTACGAGCAGTACTTC. Complete variable domain (other parts from reference TRBV5-4 and TRBJ2-7): ETGVTQSPTHLIKTRGQQVTLRCSSQSGHNTVSWYQQALGQGPQFIFQYYREEENGRGNFPPRFSGLQFPNYSSELNVNALELDDSALYLCASSLTGKTYEQYFGPGTRLTVT.

The CDR3 coding sequence is TGCGCCAGCAGCTTAAAGGGCACAGATACGCAGTATTTT. Residues: CASSLKGTDTQYF. This sequence joins TRBV5-1 and TRBJ2-3, with D uncertain. The CDR3 is made up of 13 amino acids. V dropped 2 bases and J dropped 1 base, with 5 bases sitting between them. The V gene's germline CDR1 is SGHRS and CDR2 YFSETQ.

V usage is TRBV6-5 and J usage is TRBJ1-4; no firm D call. The CDR3 is made up of 13 amino acids. Germline V gene lookup returns CDR1 MNHEY and CDR2 SVGAGI. V gave up 2 bases and J gave up 7 bases, with 8 bases separating them. CDR3 DNA: TGTGCCAGCAGTTACCCAGTTGGTGAAAAACTGTTTTTT. It specifies CASSYPVGEKLFF.

This sequence joins TRBV10-1 and TRBJ1-1; no clear D. Trimming left V 0 bases short and J 1 base short, with 9 bases between. CDR1 WNHNN and CDR2 SYGVQD come from the germline V gene (reference sequence). The CDR3 has 15 residues. CDR3 DNA sequence: TGCGCCAGCAGTGAGTCCGGTGGGAGGAACACTGAAGCTTTCTTT. Residues: CASSESGGRNTEAFF.

This clone was recorded a few times. This rearrangement joins TRBV4-1 to TRBJ1-1; no reliable D call. The V and J ends lost 0 bases and 0 bases respectively, with 11 bases between them. CDR1 is MGHRA and CDR2 is YSYEKL in the germline V gene. The CDR3 contains 16 residues. DNA of the CDR3: TGCGCCAGCAGCCAAGAAGTACGGGGAGTGAACACTGAAGCTTTCTTT. This codes for CASSQEVRGVNTEAFF.